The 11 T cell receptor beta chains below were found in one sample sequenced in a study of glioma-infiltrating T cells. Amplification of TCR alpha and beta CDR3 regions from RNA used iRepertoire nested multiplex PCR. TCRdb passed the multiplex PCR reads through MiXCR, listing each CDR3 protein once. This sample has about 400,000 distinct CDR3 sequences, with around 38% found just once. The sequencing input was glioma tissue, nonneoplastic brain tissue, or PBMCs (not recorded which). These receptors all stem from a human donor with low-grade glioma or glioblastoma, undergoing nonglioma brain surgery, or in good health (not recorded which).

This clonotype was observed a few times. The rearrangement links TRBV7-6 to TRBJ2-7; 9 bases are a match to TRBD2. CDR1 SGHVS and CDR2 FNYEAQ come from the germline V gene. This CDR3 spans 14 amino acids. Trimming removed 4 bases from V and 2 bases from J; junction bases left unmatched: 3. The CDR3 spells CASSSSGVTYEQYF. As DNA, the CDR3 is TGTGCCAGCAGCTCTAGCGGGGTAACCTACGAGCAGTACTTC.

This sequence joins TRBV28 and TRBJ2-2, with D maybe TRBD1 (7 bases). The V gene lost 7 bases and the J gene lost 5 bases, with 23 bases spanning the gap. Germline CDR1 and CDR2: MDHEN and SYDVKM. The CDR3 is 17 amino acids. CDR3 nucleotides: TGTGCCAGCACTTCAGGGGGGACGAGAGGGGGTACCGGGGAGCTGTTTTTT. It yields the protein CASTSGGTRGGTGELFF. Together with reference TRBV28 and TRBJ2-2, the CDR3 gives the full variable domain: DVKVTQSSRYLVKRTGEKVFLECVQDMDHENMFWYRQDPGLGLRLIYFSYDVKMKEKGDIPEGYSVSREKKERFSLILESASTNQTSMYLCASTSGGTRGGTGELFFGEGSRLTVL.

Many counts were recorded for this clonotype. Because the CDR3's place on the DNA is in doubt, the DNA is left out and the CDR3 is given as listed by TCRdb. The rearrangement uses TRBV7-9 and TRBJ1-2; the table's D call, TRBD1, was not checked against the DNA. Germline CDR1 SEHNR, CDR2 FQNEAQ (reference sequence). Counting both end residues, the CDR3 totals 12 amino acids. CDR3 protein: CASSFGLGTPLF.

The DNA for the CDR3 is TGTGCCAGCAAGGTGGAGCGGGTATACAATGAGCAGTTCTTC. Translating it yields CASKVERVYNEQFF. The J gene is TRBJ2-1, the V gene TRBV6-2 or TRBV6-3; TRBD2 might be the D (6 bases). V gave up 7 bases and J gave up 4 bases, with 14 bases separating them. Germline values: CDR1 MNHEY, CDR2 SVGEGT. This CDR3 is 14 amino acids long.

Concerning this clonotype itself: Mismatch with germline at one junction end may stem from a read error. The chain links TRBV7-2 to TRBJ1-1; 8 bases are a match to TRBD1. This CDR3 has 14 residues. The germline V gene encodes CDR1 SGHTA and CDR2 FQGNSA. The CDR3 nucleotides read TGTGCCAGCAGCTTACAGGGGGCGGGAGCGGAAGCTTCCTTT. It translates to CASSLQGAGAEASF.

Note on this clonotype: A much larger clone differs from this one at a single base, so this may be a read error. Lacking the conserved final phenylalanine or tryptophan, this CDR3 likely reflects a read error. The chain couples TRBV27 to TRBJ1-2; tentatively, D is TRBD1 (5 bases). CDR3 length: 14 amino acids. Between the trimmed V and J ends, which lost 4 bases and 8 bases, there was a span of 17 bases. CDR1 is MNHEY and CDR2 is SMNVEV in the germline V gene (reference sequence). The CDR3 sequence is CASSSRTYLKGYTS. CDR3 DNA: TGTGCCAGCAGTTCGCGGACATACTTAAAAGGCTACACCTCC.

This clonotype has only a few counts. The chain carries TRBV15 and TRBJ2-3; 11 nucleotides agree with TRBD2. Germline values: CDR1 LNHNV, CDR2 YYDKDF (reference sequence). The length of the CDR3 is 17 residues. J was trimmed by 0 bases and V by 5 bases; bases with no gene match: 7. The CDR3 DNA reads TGTGCCACCAGCGGTACGAGGACTAGCGGGAGCACAGATACGCAGTATTTT. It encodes CATSGTRTSGSTDTQYF.

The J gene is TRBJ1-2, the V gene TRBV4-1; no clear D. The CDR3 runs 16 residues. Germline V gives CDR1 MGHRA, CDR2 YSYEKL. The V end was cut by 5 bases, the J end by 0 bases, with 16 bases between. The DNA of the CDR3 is TGCGCCAGCAGCGCAAGTAAAACACGGACTAACTATGGCTACACCTTC. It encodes CASSASKTRTNYGYTF.

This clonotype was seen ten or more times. The CDR3: CASSTGNSPLHF. The CDR3 DNA follows: TGTGCCAGCAGCACGGGGAATTCACCCCTCCACTTT. V usage is TRBV7-2 and J usage is TRBJ1-6; no clear D. Deletions cut 5 bases from V and 7 bases from J, with 6 bases between. The CDR3 runs to 12 residues. Germline lookup yields CDR1 SGHTA and CDR2 FQGNSA.

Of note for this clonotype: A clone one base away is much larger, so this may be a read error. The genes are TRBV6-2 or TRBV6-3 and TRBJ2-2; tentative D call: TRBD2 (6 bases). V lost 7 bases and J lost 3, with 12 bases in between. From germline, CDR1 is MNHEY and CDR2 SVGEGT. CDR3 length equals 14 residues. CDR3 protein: CASTSGRHTGELFF. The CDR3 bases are TGTGCCAGCACTTCAGGGAGGCACACCGGGGAGCTGTTTTTT.

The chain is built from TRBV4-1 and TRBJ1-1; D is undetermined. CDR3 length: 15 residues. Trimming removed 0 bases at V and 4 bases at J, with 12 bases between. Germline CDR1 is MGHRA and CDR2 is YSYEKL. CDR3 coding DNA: TGCGCCAGCAGCCAAGATCCCCGGGCCCCCACTGAAGCTTTCTTT. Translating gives CASSQDPRAPTEAFF.